Included here is one T cell receptor beta chain sequence, with context. Its antigen is undetermined. This may be a read error, as it is one base from a much larger clone. Given the absence of the conserved phenylalanine or tryptophan at the CDR3 end, a read error is likely. This sample was included in a study of molecular identifiers for immune sequencing clone quantification. Notes on the study in general: Clones above 20 RNA copies contained over 98% of effector molecules but under 1% of naive ones.

Germline V gene data show CDR1 as MNHNS and CDR2 as SASEGT. Trimming removed 7 bases at V and 1 base at J, with 10 bases between. CDR3 size: 13 residues. TCRdb itself ran the PCR reads through MiXCR, one entry per CDR3 protein. The table lists about half a million distinct CDR3 sequences, about 21% of them singletons. This sequence was found in a human donor in good health. Some libraries in this study had Jurkat cell RNA spiked in. The chain is built from TRBV6-1 and TRBJ1-1; no firm D call. Sample: naive CD8+ T cells from blood, with Jurkat cell RNA spiked in. Specified subset: FACS-sorted CD8+CD4-CCR7+CD45RA+ naive T cells. The CDR3 loop is CASTFGPNTEAFI. The CDR3 region has the DNA TGTGCCAGCACTTTCGGACCGAACACTGAAGCTTTCATT.